A few counts support the clone carrying this T cell receptor beta chain. Each donor had approximately 10 milliliters of peripheral blood drawn. The CDR3 consists of 15 residues. Germline-derived CDR1 and CDR2 are MGHRA and YSYEKL. Trimming took off 1 base at V and 2 bases at J, with 11 bases between the two ends. This specimen comes from a study of blood T cells in healthy people across ages. A second about 6 to 12 cycle PCR used barcoded and J-beta primers. A single record per CDR3 protein comes from TCRdb applying MiXCR to the 5' RACE reads. This table has 760,000 or so distinct CDR3 sequences, more than 20% appearing once. This same sample was also taken into another study, of T cells of mothers and their children. In that study: The yield was over 9.5 million TCR beta CDR3 reads from each mother and a few million from each child. Relative to unrelated pairs, biologically related mother-child dyads exhibited marginally greater, non-significant overlap.

Sample: blood. This clonotype was obtained from a boy younger than 18 in good health. The rearrangement uses TRBV4-1 and TRBJ2-5, with TRBD1 as a possible D gene (6 bases). The CDR3 nucleotides read TGCGCCAGCAGCCAAGGGACAGACTTACAAGAGACCCAGTACTTC. Translated: CASSQGTDLQETQYF.